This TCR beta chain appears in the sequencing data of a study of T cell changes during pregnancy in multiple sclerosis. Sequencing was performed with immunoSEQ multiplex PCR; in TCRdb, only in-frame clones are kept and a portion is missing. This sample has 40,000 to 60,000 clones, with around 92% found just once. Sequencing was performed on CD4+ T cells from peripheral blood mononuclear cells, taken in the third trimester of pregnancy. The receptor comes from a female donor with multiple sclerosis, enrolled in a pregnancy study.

CDR3 coding DNA: TGTGCCAGCAGTCCGGCCGGGGACTATGAAGCTTTCTTT. This encodes CASSPAGDYEAFF. The chain is built from TRBV28 and TRBJ1-1, with D possibly being TRBD1 (5 bases). The V gene's germline CDR1 is MDHEN and CDR2 SYDVKM. The V end was cut by 5 bases, the J end by 7 bases, with 14 bases between. This CDR3 comprises 13 residues.